The source of this T cell receptor (beta chain) is a study of somatic mutations in cytotoxic T cells in rheumatoid arthritis. This CDR3 region has 14 residues. The V gene lost 1 base and the J gene lost 4 bases, with 7 bases spanning the gap. Per the germline V gene, CDR1 is SGHTA and CDR2 is FQGNSA. Using immunoSEQ multiplex PCR, the repertoire was profiled, and TCRdb retains in-frame clones only, with some absent. There are roughly 20,000 clones in the sample; about 85% occur only once, and under 15% lies in the top ten. The receptor comes from an adult with rheumatoid arthritis. This rearrangement joins TRBV7-2 to TRBJ1-4, with no clear D. The sample taken for sequencing was CD8+ T cells sorted from blood. CDR3 protein: CASSLEPFNEKLFF. CDR3 nucleotides: TGTGCCAGCAGCTTAGAACCGTTTAATGAAAAACTGTTTTTT.